This paragraph reports one T cell receptor (beta chain). Antigen: not known. The data belong to a study of human T cells and chemical hapten exposure. General study findings and limits: Significantly greater numbers of large CDR3 similarity clusters came from expanded TCRs than from controls.

Time point indicated: pre-sensitization, week 0. Treatment denoted: therapeutic diphenylcyclopropenone sensitization with weekly scalp DPC. TCRdb re-called the RACE reads with MiXCR, one entry per CDR3 protein. The sample shows a few hundred thousand distinct CDR3 sequences, about 9% of them seen only once. V was trimmed by 6 bases and J by 7 bases, leaving 16 bases between them. Per germline, CDR1 MDHEN and CDR2 SYDVKM. The CDR3 spans 14 residues. Material: whole blood, obtained in connection with sensitization to the hapten diphenylcyclopropenone (DPC). The chain uses TRBV28 and TRBJ1-5, with D perhaps matching TRBD1 (5 bases). The source of this sequence is a middle-aged woman with alopecia areata. Some clones in this sample may be carry-over from other donors' samples. The CDR3, as DNA: TGTGCCAGCAGCAGCAGGGAGGTCGTCCAGCCCCAGCATTTT. Amino acid sequence: CASSSREVVQPQHF. Full variable domain (remainder filled in from reference TRBV28 and TRBJ1-5): DVKVTQSSRYLVKRTGEKVFLECVQDMDHENMFWYRQDPGLGLRLIYFSYDVKMKEKGDIPEGYSVSREKKERFSLILESASTNQTSMYLCASSSREVVQPQHFGDGTRLSIL.